The rows below give T cell receptor beta chains drawn from one sample of a study of shared clonotypes between healthy human individuals. The repertoire was sequenced with immunoSEQ multiplex PCR; TCRdb's copy has only in-frame clones and lacks some. The sample holds more than 2 million clones; 90% to 96% are singletons and the top ten take roughly 0.13%. Sequencing was done on a sample of naive CD4+ T cells sorted from blood. These receptors were taken from a man aged 18 to 30 in good health. CDR3s include the opening cysteine and the closing phenylalanine or tryptophan. The D gene is left open where the match is weak. A clone size is listed for some rows: how often the clone was seen (once, few, many), or a class if it is expanded.

j_call,d_call,v_call,clone_size,cdr3_aa,cdr3_nt
TRBJ1-5,TRBD1,TRBV2,.,CASRGQGGNQPQHF,TGTGCCAGCAGGGGACAGGGGGGCAATCAGCCCCAGCATTTT
TRBJ2-5,TRBD1,TRBV5-8,.,CASSLGTGKGETQYF,TGTGCCAGCAGCCTAGGGACAGGGAAAGGGGAGACCCAGTACTTC
TRBJ1-6,.,TRBV19,.,CASGQYYNSPLHF,TGTGCCTCTGGACAGTACTATAATTCACCCCTCCACTTT
TRBJ1-2,.,TRBV18,once,CASSLTDGMIYGYTF,TGTGCCAGCTCACTCACGGATGGGATGATCTATGGCTACACCTTC
TRBJ1-3,TRBD1,TRBV30,.,CAWSVARTGVGNTIYF,TGTGCCTGGAGTGTAGCACGCACAGGGGTTGGAAACACCATATATTTT
TRBJ1-2,TRBD1,TRBV11-2,.,CASSLHRDRVKGYTF,TGTGCCAGCAGCTTACACCGGGACAGGGTGAAGGGCTACACCTTC
TRBJ2-1,TRBD2,TRBV2,.,CASSATRLAGGNEQFF,TGTGCCAGCAGTGCCACCCGACTAGCGGGGGGCAATGAGCAGTTCTTC
TRBJ2-7,.,TRBV6-1,.,CASRLLGPSEQYF,TGTGCCAGCAGGCTTCTAGGTCCGTCCGAGCAGTACTTC
TRBJ2-2,.,TRBV5-1,once,CASSNRREAGELFF,TGCGCCAGCTCTAACAGGAGGGAGGCCGGGGAGCTGTTTTTT
TRBJ2-1,TRBD1,TRBV7-2,.,CASSSPRDRGGNEQFF,TGTGCCAGCAGCTCACCCCGGGACAGGGGAGGCAATGAGCAGTTCTTC
TRBJ2-3,TRBD2,TRBV10-1,once,CASSEGGLATDTQYF,TGCGCCAGCAGTGAAGGGGGACTAGCGACAGATACGCAGTATTTT
TRBJ2-5,TRBD2,TRBV27,.,CASRRASGQETQYF,TGTGCCAGCAGGAGGGCTAGCGGACAAGAGACCCAGTACTTC
TRBJ2-5,.,TRBV7-2,.,CASSLDVSPPQYF,TGTGCCAGCAGCTTAGATGTCTCCCCCCCCCAGTACTTC
TRBJ2-5,TRBD1,TRBV5-1,.,CASSSRTGAETQYF,TGCGCCAGCAGCTCACGGACAGGGGCAGAGACCCAGTACTTC
TRBJ1-1,TRBD1,TRBV6-6,.,CASSYPTGGGTEAFF,TGTGCCAGCAGTTATCCTACAGGGGGTGGGACTGAAGCTTTCTTT
TRBJ2-3,TRBD2,TRBV12-5,.,CASGISGGSDTQYF,TGTGCTAGTGGCATTAGCGGGGGATCAGATACGCAGTATTTT
TRBJ2-3,.,TRBV11-2,.,CASSLSDTQYF,TGTGCCAGCAGCCTCAGTGATACGCAGTATTTT
TRBJ2-7,.,TRBV9,.,CASSGVGVYEQYF,TGTGCCAGCAGCGGAGTAGGGGTCTACGAGCAGTACTTC
TRBJ1-2,TRBD1,TRBV28,.,CASSLPTQTGLANYGYTF,TGTGCCAGCAGTTTACCCACCCAGACAGGGCTAGCTAACTATGGCTACACCTTC
TRBJ2-3,TRBD2,TRBV10-3,.,CAISELGLLTDTQYF,TGTGCCATCAGTGAGTTGGGACTACTAACAGATACGCAGTATTTT
TRBJ1-2,.,TRBV18,.,CASSPGAEYGYTF,TGTGCCAGCTCGCCAGGGGCGGAGTATGGCTACACCTTC
TRBJ2-5,TRBD1,TRBV11-2,.,CASSMKTGGMHQETQYF,TGTGCCAGCAGCATGAAGACAGGGGGAATGCACCAAGAGACCCAGTACTTC
TRBJ2-3,TRBD1,TRBV18,.,CASSPQGGHTDTQYF,TGTGCCAGCTCACCCCAAGGGGGCCATACAGATACGCAGTATTTT
TRBJ1-1,.,TRBV7-2,.,CASSPATRPGNTEAFF,TGTGCCAGCAGCCCCGCAACAAGACCGGGGAACACTGAAGCTTTCTTT
TRBJ2-1,TRBD2,TRBV11-2,.,CASSSSSGRSYNEQFF,TGTGCCAGCAGCTCTTCTAGCGGGCGTTCCTACAATGAGCAGTTCTTC
TRBJ1-4,.,TRBV10-3,.,CASQARANEKLFF,TGTGCCTCCCAGGCAAGGGCTAATGAAAAACTGTTTTTT
TRBJ1-5,TRBD1,TRBV2,.,CASSAPGQLYSNQPQHF,TGTGCCAGCAGTGCTCCGGGACAGCTATATAGCAATCAGCCCCAGCATTTT
TRBJ1-2,TRBD1,TRBV10-2,.,CASRNRGSVYGYTF,TGCGCCAGCAGGAACAGGGGGAGTGTCTATGGCTACACCTTC
TRBJ1-1,.,TRBV6-1,.,CASSERTVNTEAFF,TGTGCCAGCAGTGAAAGGACGGTCAACACTGAAGCTTTCTTT
TRBJ1-6,TRBD1,TRBV27,.,CASSRDSSSYNSPLHF,TGTGCCAGCAGTCGGGACAGTAGCTCCTATAATTCACCCCTCCACTTT
TRBJ2-1,.,TRBV5-1,.,CASSGGRNSVSNEQFF,TGCGCCAGCAGCGGGGGGCGTAACTCCGTGAGCAATGAGCAGTTCTTC
TRBJ1-2,.,TRBV6-5,.,CASGRESNYGYTF,TGTGCCAGCGGAAGGGAGTCGAACTATGGCTACACCTTC
TRBJ2-4,.,TRBV10-3,once,CAIRDEGFGKNIQYF,TGTGCCATCCGAGATGAGGGTTTCGGTAAAAACATTCAGTACTTC
TRBJ1-6,.,TRBV28,.,CASNQNSPLHF,TGTGCCAGCAACCAGAATTCACCCCTCCACTTT
TRBJ1-2,.,TRBV10-3,.,CAISDITNYGYTF,TGTGCCATCAGTGATATCACTAACTATGGCTACACCTTC
TRBJ2-7,.,TRBV2,.,CASRRGGQADYEQYF,TGTGCCAGCAGAAGGGGGGGACAGGCCGACTACGAGCAGTACTTC